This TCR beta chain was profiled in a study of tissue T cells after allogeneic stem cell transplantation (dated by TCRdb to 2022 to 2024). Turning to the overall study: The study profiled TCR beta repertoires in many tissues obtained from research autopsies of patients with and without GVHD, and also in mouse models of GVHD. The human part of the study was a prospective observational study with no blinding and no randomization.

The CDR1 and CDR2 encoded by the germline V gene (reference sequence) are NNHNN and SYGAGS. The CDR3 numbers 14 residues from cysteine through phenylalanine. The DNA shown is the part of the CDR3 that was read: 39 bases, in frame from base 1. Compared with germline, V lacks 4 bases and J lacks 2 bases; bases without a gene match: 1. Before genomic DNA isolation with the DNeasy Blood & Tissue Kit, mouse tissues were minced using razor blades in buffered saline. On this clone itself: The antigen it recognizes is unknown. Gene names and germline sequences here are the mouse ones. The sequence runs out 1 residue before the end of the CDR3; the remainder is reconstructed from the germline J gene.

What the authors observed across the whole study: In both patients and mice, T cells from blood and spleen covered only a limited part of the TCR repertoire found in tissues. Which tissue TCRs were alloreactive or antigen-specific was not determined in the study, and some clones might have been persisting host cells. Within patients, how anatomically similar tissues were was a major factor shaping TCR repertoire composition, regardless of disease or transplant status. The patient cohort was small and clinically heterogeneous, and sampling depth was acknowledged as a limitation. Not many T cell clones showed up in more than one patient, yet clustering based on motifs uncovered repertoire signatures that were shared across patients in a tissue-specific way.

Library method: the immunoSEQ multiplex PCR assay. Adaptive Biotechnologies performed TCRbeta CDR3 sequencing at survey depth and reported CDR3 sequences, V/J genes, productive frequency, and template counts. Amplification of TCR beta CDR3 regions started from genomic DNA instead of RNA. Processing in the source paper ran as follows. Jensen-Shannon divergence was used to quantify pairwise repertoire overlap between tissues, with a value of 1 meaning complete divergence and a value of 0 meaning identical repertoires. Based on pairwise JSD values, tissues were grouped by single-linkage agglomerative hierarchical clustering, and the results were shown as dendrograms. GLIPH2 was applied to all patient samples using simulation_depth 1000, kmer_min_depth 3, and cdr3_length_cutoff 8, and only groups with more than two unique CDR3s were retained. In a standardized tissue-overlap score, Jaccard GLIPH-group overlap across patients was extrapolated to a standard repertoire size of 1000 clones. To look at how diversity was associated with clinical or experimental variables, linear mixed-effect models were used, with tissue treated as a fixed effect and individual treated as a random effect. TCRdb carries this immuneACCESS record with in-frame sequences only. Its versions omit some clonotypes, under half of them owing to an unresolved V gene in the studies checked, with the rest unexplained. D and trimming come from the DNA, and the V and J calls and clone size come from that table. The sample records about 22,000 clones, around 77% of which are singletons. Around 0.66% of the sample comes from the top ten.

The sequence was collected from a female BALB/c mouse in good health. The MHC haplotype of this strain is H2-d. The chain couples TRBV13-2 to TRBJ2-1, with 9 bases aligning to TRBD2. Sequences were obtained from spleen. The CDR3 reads CASGLGGDYAEQFF. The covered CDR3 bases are TGTGCCAGCGGTCTGGGGGGGGACTATGCTGAGCAGTTC.